These T cell receptor beta chains were read from a single sample in a study of human T cells and chemical hapten exposure. TCRdb reprocessed the RACE reads via MiXCR and lists one record per CDR3 protein. The sample holds tens of thousands of distinct CDR3 sequences, roughly an eighth seen once. The sample here was whole blood, taken in connection with sensitization to the hapten diphenylcyclopropenone (DPC). The source is a woman aged 30 to 39 with alopecia areata. Some clones in this sample may be carry-over from other donors' samples. The CDR3 runs from the conserved cysteine through the conserved F or W. A D gene is named only where the DNA matches it firmly. Some rows mark clone size as missing; the rest say once, few, many or name a class of expanded clone.

>few|15|TRBV27|TRBD2|TRBJ2-3
CATSKVREIADTQYF
TGTGCCACCTCGAAGGTGCGGGAGATCGCAGATACGCAGTATTTT
>-|14|TRBV30|-|TRBJ1-4
CAWSATVTGEKLFF
TGTGCCTGGAGTGCGACAGTGACGGGTGAAAAACTGTTTTTT
>few|17|TRBV12-3/TRBV12-4|-|TRBJ2-4
CASSFPPMNMAKNIQYF
TGTGCCAGCAGTTTTCCCCCTATGAACATGGCCAAAAACATTCAGTACTTC
>-|15|TRBV7-9|-|TRBJ2-4
CASSFLQGTKNIQYF
TGTGCCAGCAGCTTCCTACAGGGAACCAAAAACATTCAGTACTTC
>-|15|TRBV28|-|TRBJ1-3
CASSSRSHSGNTIYF
TGTGCCAGCAGCTCGAGGAGCCACTCTGGAAACACCATATATTTT
>-|14|TRBV20-1|TRBD2|TRBJ2-7
CSASRWEGPYEQYF
TGCAGTGCTAGTAGGTGGGAGGGCCCTTACGAGCAGTACTTC
>many|17|TRBV30|TRBD2|TRBJ2-1
CAWSVRLAAGVYNEQFF
TGTGCCTGGAGTGTACGGCTTGCGGCGGGAGTCTACAATGAGCAGTTCTTC
>many|15|TRBV7-2|TRBD1|TRBJ1-4
CASSSRRQGGEKLFF
TGTGCCAGCAGCTCTCGAAGACAGGGCGGGGAAAAACTGTTTTTT
>few|13|TRBV29-1|-|TRBJ1-4
CSYLRDFGEKLFF
TGCAGCTATCTCCGGGATTTTGGTGAAAAACTGTTTTTT
>many|13|TRBV29-1|-|TRBJ2-7
CSALIGSGAVQYF
TGCAGCGCCCTGATCGGATCAGGGGCGGTGCAGTACTTC
>many|15|TRBV29-1|-|TRBJ2-1
CSVDSSRARGNEQFF
TGCAGCGTTGACTCCTCCAGGGCCCGAGGGAATGAGCAGTTCTTC
>-|16|TRBV29-1|TRBD2|TRBJ2-1
CSVVPGLAGGYNEQFF
TGCAGCGTTGTCCCGGGACTAGCGGGAGGGTACAATGAGCAGTTCTTC
>few|13|TRBV4-3|-|TRBJ2-1
CASSRQRTPEQFF
TGCGCCAGCAGCCGACAAAGGACTCCAGAGCAGTTCTTC
>-|11|TRBV29-1|TRBD1|TRBJ1-1
CSVWDSLEAFF
TGCAGCGTTTGGGACAGCCTTGAAGCTTTCTTT
>many|12|TRBV27|-|TRBJ2-1
CASSPPGVRQFF
TGTGCCAGCAGTCCACCGGGGGTGAGGCAGTTCTTC